These 32 T cell receptor beta chains were sequenced from one sample in a study of OX40 agonist ivuxolimab in advanced cancers. Library prep was done by the immunoSEQ multiplex PCR assay. Drawn from immuneACCESS, this table holds only the in-frame rearrangements with V and J called that TCRdb kept. Clones are partly lost; checked studies trace under half to an unresolved V gene and leave the rest unexplained. A total of 60,000 to 75,000 clones appear in this sample, 80% to 85% of them only once. Approximately 8% of the sample goes to the ten largest clones. The material was CD4+ or CD8+ T cells sorted from blood, obtained in a trial of the OX40 agonist ivuxolimab. These receptor sequences come from an adult with an advanced solid tumor such as melanoma, head and neck, liver or kidney cancer.

V gene TRBV2 combines with J gene TRBJ1-6; weak D call: TRBD1 (6 bases). CDR1 is SNHLY and CDR2 is FYNNEI in the germline V gene. V shed 6 bases and J shed 5 bases, with 11 bases lying between them. The CDR3 spans 14 residues. The CDR3 DNA follows: TGTGCCAGCAGAGAAAACAGGGATAATTCACCCCTCCACTTT. This translates into CASRENRDNSPLHF. The complete variable domain, with remaining parts taken from reference TRBV2 and TRBJ1-6, reads EPEVTQTPSHQVTQMGQEVILRCVPISNHLYFYWYRQILGQKVEFLVSFYNNEISEKSEIFDDQFSVERPDGSNFTLKIRSTKLEDSAMYFCASRENRDNSPLHFGNGTRLTVT.

The chain recombines TRBV12-5 with TRBJ1-5, with D unresolved. The V end lost 1 base, the J end lost 3 bases, and 4 bases lay between the germline ends. The CDR3 has 13 residues. In germline, CDR1 is LGHNT, CDR2 FRNRAP. CDR3 DNA: TGTGCTAGTGGTTTGGCCCCCAATCAGCCCCAGCATTTT. It codes for CASGLAPNQPQHF.

V is TRBV2 and J is TRBJ2-6; D not certain. The length of the CDR3 is 17 residues. Trimming cost V 1 base and J 0 bases, with 10 bases left between them. The germline V gene encodes CDR1 SNHLY and CDR2 FYNNEI. In nucleotides, the CDR3 is TGTGCCAGCAGTGAAGTTTGGCGGCTCTCTGGGGCCAACGTCCTGACTTTC. Amino acids: CASSEVWRLSGANVLTF.

This chain joins TRBV19 and TRBJ2-1; 8 nucleotides match TRBD1. J gave up 3 bases and V 5 bases, and 15 bases lay outside the gene matches. Per germline, CDR1 LNHDA and CDR2 SQIVND (reference sequence). The CDR3 length is 18 residues. The CDR3 nucleotides read TGTGCCAGTAGTTTAGGGCAGGGGGCGAATACGCGCTACAATGAGCAGTTCTTC. Its protein product is CASSLGQGANTRYNEQFF. Complete variable domain (other parts from reference TRBV19 and TRBJ2-1): DGGITQSPKYLFRKEGQNVTLSCEQNLNHDAMYWYRQDPGQGLRLIYYSQIVNDFQKGDIAEGYSVSREKKESFPLTVTSAQKNPTAFYLCASSLGQGANTRYNEQFFGPGTRLTVL.

This clone was detected once. The CDR3: CASSPTKGETQYF. CDR3 DNA: TGTGCCAGCAGCCCGACGAAGGGGGAGACCCAGTACTTC. This rearrangement joins TRBV7-3 to TRBJ2-5, with a tentative D call TRBD1 (5 bases). With 5 bases removed from V and 5 bases from J, the gap between germline ends came to 12 bases. Looked up from germline, CDR1 is SGHTA and CDR2 is FQGTGA. The CDR3 runs to 13 residues.

The V call is TRBV5-5, the J call TRBJ2-7; TRBD1 agrees at 8 bases. CDR3 length: 17 residues. With V trimmed by 0 bases and J by 1 base, 9 bases remained unmatched. The V gene's germline CDR1 is SGHKS and CDR2 YYEKEE (reference sequence). CDR3 protein: CASSLETTGGNSYEQYF. CDR3 DNA: TGTGCCAGCAGCTTGGAAACTACAGGGGGTAATTCCTACGAGCAGTACTTC. The variable domain in full, with the rest retrieved from reference TRBV5-5 and TRBJ2-7, is DAGVTQSPTHLIKTRGQQVTLRCSPISGHKSVSWYQQVLGQGPQFIFQYYEKEERGRGNFPDRFSARQFPNYSSELNVNALLLGDSALYLCASSLETTGGNSYEQYFGPGTRLTVT.

This chain joins TRBV5-4 and TRBJ1-1, with a weak D call TRBD1 (5 bases). Germline assignment: CDR1 SGHNT and CDR2 YYREEE (reference sequence). V was shortened by 3 bases and J by 4 bases, with 10 bases between the two germline ends. The CDR3 is 13 residues long. CDR3 sequence: CASSSTGSTEAFF. In nucleotides, the CDR3 is TGTGCCAGCAGCTCTACAGGATCCACTGAAGCTTTCTTT.

The gene calls are TRBV18 and TRBJ1-6; D is unresolved. V lost 2 bases and J lost 7, with 12 bases in between. CDR1 KGHSH and CDR2 LQKENI come from the germline V gene. The CDR3 is 15 residues long. This CDR3 reads CASSPGRTENSPLHF. DNA for the CDR3: TGTGCCAGCTCACCAGGGAGGACGGAGAATTCACCCCTCCACTTT.

V gene TRBV7-2 combines with J gene TRBJ2-4; D gene unclear. CDR1 is SGHTA, CDR2 FQGNSA, per germline. This CDR3 comprises 17 residues. V shed 5 bases and J shed 0 bases, with 17 bases lying between them. This chain's CDR3 is CASSRHTNTLAKNIQYF. The CDR3, as DNA: TGTGCCAGCAGCCGGCACACAAATACCTTAGCCAAAAACATTCAGTACTTC.

V and J are TRBV4-3 and TRBJ1-2, with a tentative D call TRBD1 (5 bases). The CDR3 sequence is 14 residues long. Trimming removed 4 bases at V and 9 bases at J, with 18 bases between. CDR1 and CDR2 (germline): LGHNA, YSLEER. CDR3 sequence: CASSREGTASRYTF. The CDR3 nucleotides are TGCGCCAGCAGCCGAGAAGGGACTGCGAGTCGCTACACCTTC.

V is TRBV7-9 and J is TRBJ1-4; D gene ambiguous. The CDR3 contains 16 residues. Per germline, CDR1 SEHNR and CDR2 FQNEAQ (reference sequence). Trimming removed 1 base at V and 5 bases at J, with 14 bases between. CDR3 sequence reads: CASSLDRQDGNEKLFF. In DNA, the CDR3 is TGTGCCAGCAGCTTAGATCGGCAGGACGGAAATGAAAAACTGTTTTTT. Together with reference TRBV7-9 and TRBJ1-4, the CDR3 gives the full variable domain: DTGVSQNPRHKITKRGQNVTFRCDPISEHNRLYWYRQTLGQGPEFLTYFQNEAQLEKSRLLSDRFSAERPKGSFSTLEIQRTEQGDSAMYLCASSLDRQDGNEKLFFGSGTQLSVL.

Here the CDR3 reads CASSAAPAQITGYTF. The DNA for the CDR3 is TGTGCCAGCAGTGCTGCCCCGGCCCAGATCACTGGCTACACCTTC. The rearrangement links TRBV27 to TRBJ1-2, with D unresolved. V gave up 5 bases and J gave up 7 bases, with 20 bases separating them. The CDR3 loop spans 15 amino acids. Germline loops: CDR1 MNHEY, CDR2 SMNVEV (reference sequence).

The chain couples TRBV7-9 to TRBJ1-2; 8 bases are shared with TRBD1. Germline V lookup: CDR1 SEHNR, CDR2 FQNEAQ (reference sequence). Germline trimming cut 4 bases from V and 0 bases from J; bases unmatched to any gene: 4. This CDR3 has 15 amino acids. The CDR3 loop is CASSSTGGANYGYTF. The CDR3 DNA is TGTGCCAGCAGCTCCACAGGGGGAGCTAACTATGGCTACACCTTC.

CDR3 in amino acids: CASSLETGTDTQYF. For the CDR3, the DNA is TGTGCCAGCAGCTTAGAAACGGGGACAGATACGCAGTATTTT. V is TRBV7-9 and J is TRBJ2-3; TRBD2 is a possible D gene (5 bases). With 1 base removed from V and 3 bases from J, the gap between germline ends came to 8 bases. The CDR3 totals 14 residues. The germline V gene has CDR1 SEHNR and CDR2 FQNEAQ (reference sequence).

The chain has TRBV11-3 and TRBJ2-1, with 15 nucleotides matching TRBD2. CDR3 length: 14 residues. From germline, CDR1 is SGHNT and CDR2 YENEEA. V was clipped by 5 bases and J by 13 bases; unmatched bases: 6. The CDR3 reads CASSLGTSGRNQFF. The CDR3 DNA reads as TGTGCCAGCAGCCTCGGGACTAGCGGGAGGAATCAGTTCTTC.

The chain has TRBV4-2 and TRBJ1-1, with D tentatively TRBD1 (6 bases). From germline, CDR1 is LGHNA and CDR2 YNFKEQ. The V end was cut by 1 base, the J end by 7 bases, with 16 bases between. The CDR3 is 15 amino acids. CDR3 in amino acids: CASSQAYGQRNEAFF. As DNA, the CDR3 is TGTGCCAGCAGCCAAGCCTATGGACAGCGGAATGAAGCTTTCTTT.

A single count supports this clone. This chain connects TRBV13 to TRBJ2-4; 13 bases fit TRBD2. Germline trimming cut 2 bases from V and 0 bases from J; bases unmatched to any gene: 1. CDR1 and CDR2 from the germline V gene are PRHDT and FYEKMQ (reference sequence). The CDR3 is 17 amino acids. CDR3 amino acids: CASSLRTSGRAKNIQYF. CDR3 bases: TGTGCCAGCAGCTTAAGGACTAGCGGGAGAGCCAAAAACATTCAGTACTTC.

The CDR3 sequence is CASSITSGRALDIQYF. CDR3 nucleotide sequence: TGTGCCAGTAGTATAACTAGCGGGAGGGCCCTAGACATTCAGTACTTC. The V and J genes are TRBV19 and TRBJ2-4, with 13 bases that match TRBD2. Losses at the gene ends were 2 bases for V and 8 bases for J; bases not matched to a gene: 6. CDR3 length equals 16 residues. Germline V lookup: CDR1 LNHDA, CDR2 SQIVND (reference sequence).

The rearrangement joins TRBV29-1 to TRBJ1-1, with 10 bases lining up with TRBD1. The CDR3 is made up of 19 amino acids. The germline V gene has CDR1 SQVTM and CDR2 ANQGSEA. V lost 6 bases and J lost 5; bases outside the gene matches: 24. The CDR3 coding sequence is TGCAGCGTGCCCTTCGCGACAGGGGGCGCAGCGGGTCTTAGGACTGAAGCTTTCTTT. Its protein product is CSVPFATGGAAGLRTEAFF.

This clone has just a few counts. The chain uses TRBV10-3 and TRBJ1-6; 8 bases fit TRBD1. Trimming cost V 3 bases and J 9 bases; bases outside gene matches: 10. This CDR3 region has 16 residues. The germline V gene encodes CDR1 ENHRY and CDR2 SYGVKD. CDR3 in amino acids: CAISDHSTGAGSPLHF. CDR3 sequence (DNA): TGTGCCATCAGTGACCATTCGACAGGGGCCGGTTCACCCCTCCACTTT.

The rearrangement joins TRBV5-1 to TRBJ2-1; TRBD2 agrees at 7 bases. Germline values: CDR1 SGHRS, CDR2 YFSETQ. Trimming took 0 bases from V and 4 from J; bases not matched to a gene: 7. CDR3 length: 16 amino acids. CDR3 in amino acids: CASSLAASGLYNEQFF. CDR3 in DNA: TGCGCCAGCAGCTTGGCAGCTAGCGGACTATACAATGAGCAGTTCTTC.

The rearrangement uses TRBV30 and TRBJ2-7, with D uncertain. This CDR3 is 11 amino acids long. Germline V lookup: CDR1 GTSNPN, CDR2 SVGIG (reference sequence). Deletions cut 1 base from V and 2 bases from J, with 3 bases between. CDR3 sequence: CAWSATYEQYF. In nucleotides, the CDR3 is TGTGCCTGGAGTGCCACCTACGAGCAGTACTTC.

The rearrangement links TRBV19 to TRBJ1-1; D is undetermined. Trimming removed 5 bases from V and 1 base from J, with 8 bases in between. Germline V CDR1 and CDR2: LNHDA, SQIVND (reference sequence). This CDR3 contains 13 residues. Written as DNA, the CDR3 is TGTGCCAGTAGTTCCCAACGGAACACTGAAGCTTTCTTT. Encoded protein: CASSSQRNTEAFF.

V gene TRBV7-9 combines with J gene TRBJ2-3; D not resolved. Trimming cost V 6 bases and J 4 bases, with 11 bases left between them. CDR1 and CDR2 from the germline V gene are SEHNR and FQNEAQ (reference sequence). This CDR3 comprises 13 residues. CDR3 region: CASSPRLSDTQYF. In DNA, the CDR3 is TGTGCCAGCAGTCCTCGACTCTCAGATACGCAGTATTTT.

This chain links TRBV28 with TRBJ2-7; D call uncertain. This CDR3 spans 12 amino acids. The V end lost 2 bases, the J end lost 4 bases, and 6 bases lay between the germline ends. CDR1 and CDR2 (germline): MDHEN, SYDVKM. CDR3 sequence (DNA): TGTGCCAGCAGTTTAGGTCTGTACGAGCAGTACTTC. Its protein is CASSLGLYEQYF. The full variable domain, rest sourced from reference TRBV28 and TRBJ2-7, is DVKVTQSSRYLVKRTGEKVFLECVQDMDHENMFWYRQDPGLGLRLIYFSYDVKMKEKGDIPEGYSVSREKKERFSLILESASTNQTSMYLCASSLGLYEQYFGPGTRLTVT.

V and J are TRBV4-2 and TRBJ2-4, with 14 positions matching TRBD2. The CDR3 extends over 19 amino acids. Per the germline V gene, CDR1 is LGHNA and CDR2 is YNFKEQ. Trimming took 4 bases from V and 8 from J; bases not matched to a gene: 16. Here the CDR3 DNA reads TGTGCCAGCAGCCCTCGACTAGCGGGGGGGCGAGGGATTGGGGACATTCAGTACTTC. Translation: CASSPRLAGGRGIGDIQYF.

The chain combines TRBV10-3 with TRBJ2-5; D is ambiguous. In germline, CDR1 is ENHRY, CDR2 SYGVKD. The CDR3 runs to 14 residues. Trimming cost V 0 bases and J 1 base, with 6 bases left between them. CDR3: CAISESRAQETQYF. CDR3 bases: TGTGCCATCAGTGAGTCAAGGGCCCAAGAGACCCAGTACTTC.

The J gene is TRBJ2-7, the V gene TRBV6-5, with 9 bases lining up with TRBD1. The CDR3 is 15 amino acids. CDR1 is MNHEY, CDR2 SVGAGI, per germline. The J segment lost 1 base and the V segment lost 4 bases, leaving 5 bases of the junction unmatched. The CDR3: CASSFRTGASYEQYF. CDR3 nucleotides: TGTGCCAGCAGTTTTCGGACAGGGGCTTCCTACGAGCAGTACTTC.

V gene TRBV6-1 combines with J gene TRBJ1-2, with no clear D. The CDR3 loop spans 12 amino acids. V dropped 3 bases and J dropped 5 bases, with 7 bases sitting between them. Germline V gene lookup returns CDR1 MNHNS and CDR2 SASEGT. CDR3 nucleotide sequence: TGTGCCAGCAGTGAGCGAGAATATGGCTACACCTTC. Its translation: CASSEREYGYTF.

The chain recombines TRBV7-2 with TRBJ2-2; D not certain. Deletions cut 2 bases from V and 5 bases from J, with 6 bases between. Germline assignment: CDR1 SGHTA and CDR2 FQGNSA. CDR3 length: 13 amino acids. The CDR3 nucleotides are TGTGCCAGCAGCTTACAGCCAACCGGGGAGCTGTTTTTT. This encodes CASSLQPTGELFF.

The chain carries TRBV6-1 and TRBJ2-1, with D uncertain. The CDR3 has 13 residues. V lost 2 bases and J 4 bases, leaving 6 bases between the germline ends. Germline values: CDR1 MNHNS, CDR2 SASEGT. Here the CDR3 DNA reads TGTGCCAGCAGTGAACCGGCGTACAATGAGCAGTTCTTC. It translates to CASSEPAYNEQFF.

The V and J genes are TRBV7-2 and TRBJ2-1; the match to TRBD2 covers 12 bases. The CDR3 loop spans 15 amino acids. V trimming: 5 bases; J trimming: 7 bases; junction bases outside the gene matches: 6. From germline, CDR1 is SGHTA and CDR2 FQGNSA. The CDR3 here is CASSPTSGSLNEQFF. The CDR3 DNA follows: TGTGCCAGCAGCCCGACTAGCGGGAGTTTAAATGAGCAGTTCTTC.